The T cell receptor (beta chain) described here comes from a study of post-analysis software for immune sequencing data. The study's findings and limits: Included in a set of several TRBV segments more frequent in patients than controls were TRBV5-6, TRBV5-1 and TRBV20-1.

Trimming removed 3 bases from V and 2 bases from J, with 13 bases in between. Germline values: CDR1 SGHRS, CDR2 YFSETQ. The CDR3 consists of 15 residues. This clonotype was detected many times. The antigen remains undetermined. Libraries were made from TCR beta cDNA, and they carried unique molecular identifiers. TCRdb redid the calling of the PCR reads with MiXCR, one entry per CDR3 protein. This sample has around 200,000 distinct CDR3 sequences, with 29% found just once. The chain uses TRBV5-1 and TRBJ2-3; perhaps TRBD1 as D (6 bases). What was sequenced was blood. This clonotype was obtained from a girl aged 2 to 17 with multiple sclerosis. In DNA form, the CDR3 reads TGCGCCAGCAGCTCGTCAGGGGCCCCCACAGATACGCAGTATTTT. Its protein is CASSSSGAPTDTQYF. Full variable domain (remainder filled in from reference TRBV5-1 and TRBJ2-3): KAGVTQTPRYLIKTRGQQVTLSCSPISGHRSVSWYQQTPGQGLQFLFEYFSETQRNKGNFPGRFSGRQFSNSRSEMNVSTLELGDSALYLCASSSSGAPTDTQYFGPGTRLTVL.